This TCR beta chain originates from a study of beta chain features in type 1 diabetes. CD4+ naive, central memory, regulatory and stem cell-like memory cells were sorted via CD45RO/CCR7/CD25/CD127/CD95/CD27. Study results and caveats: It was not settled here whether HLA type affects TCRB rearrangement.

In regard to this clone: Its specificity is unknown.

The authors reverse transcribed all of the isolated RNA, so sequencing captured expressed TCRB transcripts. Only in-frame clones appear in the TCRdb table, and some are missing; sequencing was by immunoSEQ multiplex PCR. The data hold 300,000 to 400,000 clones, with around an eighth observed a single time. This CDR3 comprises 11 residues. Germline V lookup: CDR1 MNHEY, CDR2 SVGAGI. Trimming removed 6 bases from V and 10 bases from J, with 10 bases in between. The origin of this receptor is a man aged 18 to 30 in good health. Sequencing input: naive CD4+ T cells from blood. The V gene is TRBV6-5, the J gene TRBJ2-1, with unresolved D. The DNA for the CDR3 is TGTGCCAGCAGGAACGTGGAGGAGCAGTTCTTC. Encoded protein: CASRNVEEQFF.